Shown below are 29 T cell receptor beta chains from a single sample sequenced in a study of cytomegalovirus exposure and HLA in healthy donors. Data came from immunoSEQ multiplex PCR; TCRdb stores just in-frame clones and leaves some out. The table lists approximately 110,000 clones, over 90% of them singletons. The sequenced material came from PBMCs. The receptors stem from a young woman in good health and CMV-seronegative.

V gene TRBV4-2 combines with J gene TRBJ2-5; 11 bases fit TRBD2. Trimming at V came to 4 bases and at J to 0 bases, leaving 4 bases not matched to a gene. Germline-derived CDR1 and CDR2 are LGHNA and YNFKEQ. The length of the CDR3 is 16 residues. The CDR3: CASSLGTSGNQETQYF. DNA for the CDR3: TGTGCCAGCAGCCTCGGGACTAGCGGCAACCAAGAGACCCAGTACTTC.

The genes are TRBV9 and TRBJ2-4; 7 positions agree with TRBD2. Looked up from germline, CDR1 is SGDLS and CDR2 is YYNGEE. Germline trimming cut 2 bases from V and 3 bases from J; bases unmatched to any gene: 8. The CDR3 totals 16 residues. CDR3 sequence: CASSVSPGTIKNIQYF. The CDR3 bases are TGTGCCAGCAGCGTGAGCCCCGGGACTATCAAAAACATTCAGTACTTC.

The chain carries TRBV28 and TRBJ1-2, with 11 bases matching TRBD1. Germline V gene sequence: CDR1 MDHEN, CDR2 SYDVKM. With V trimmed by 3 bases and J by 7 bases, 7 bases remained unmatched. The CDR3 is 15 amino acids. The DNA of the CDR3 is TGTGCCAGCAGTTTGGTGGGACAGGGGGAGAGTGGCTACACCTTC. This gives the protein CASSLVGQGESGYTF.

This sequence joins TRBV5-1 and TRBJ2-1; maybe TRBD2 (6 bases). The germline gives CDR1 SGHRS, CDR2 YFSETQ. Trimming pared 0 bases from V and 7 bases from J, leaving 17 bases between. The CDR3 has 16 amino acids. Here the CDR3 DNA reads TGCGCCAGCAGCTTGGCCCCGGGAGTGGTCAGAAATGAGCAGTTCTTC. Its translation: CASSLAPGVVRNEQFF.

The chain recombines TRBV28 with TRBJ2-1; TRBD1 matches at 10 bases. Germline loops: CDR1 MDHEN, CDR2 SYDVKM. The V and J ends lost 4 bases and 8 bases, in that order; junction bases with no gene match: 8. The CDR3 runs 15 residues. The CDR3: CASSSRDRGSYEQFF. CDR3 sequence (DNA): TGTGCCAGCAGTTCCCGGGACAGGGGCTCGTATGAGCAGTTCTTC.

The J gene is TRBJ1-1, the V gene TRBV14; D uncertain. Trimming stripped 1 base from V and 0 bases from J, with 3 bases between. The CDR3 sequence is 13 residues long. CDR1 SGHDN and CDR2 FVKESK come from the germline V gene. The CDR3 loop is CASSQGVNTEAFF. The CDR3 coding sequence is TGTGCCAGCAGCCAAGGAGTGAACACTGAAGCTTTCTTT. Full variable domain (remainder filled in from reference TRBV14 and TRBJ1-1): EAGVTQFPSHSVIEKGQTVTLRCDPISGHDNLYWYRRVMGKEIKFLLHFVKESKQDESGMPNNRFLAERTGGTYSTLKVQPAELEDSGVYFCASSQGVNTEAFFGQGTRLTVV.

The CDR3 DNA reads TGTGCCAGCAGCTTATCGTCTGGCTACACCTTC. Protein: CASSLSSGYTF. V is TRBV7-9 and J is TRBJ1-2, with D hard to call. This CDR3 is 11 amino acids long. V dropped 2 bases and J dropped 7 bases, with 5 bases sitting between them. CDR1 is SEHNR, CDR2 FQNEAQ, per germline (reference sequence).

This rearrangement joins TRBV4-1 to TRBJ1-5; D is possibly TRBD1 (5 bases). With 0 bases removed from V and 5 bases from J, the gap between germline ends came to 11 bases. This CDR3 contains 15 residues. CDR1 and CDR2 (germline): MGHRA, YSYEKL. CDR3 nucleotides: TGCGCCAGCAGCCAAGATCGGGGGAGGGATCAGCCCCAGCATTTT. Encoded protein: CASSQDRGRDQPQHF.

The J gene is TRBJ2-7, the V gene TRBV9; D uncertain. V was cut by 2 bases and J by 0 bases, with 12 bases left in between. Germline CDR1 SGDLS, CDR2 YYNGEE. The CDR3 runs 15 residues. This chain's CDR3 is CASSVGQANSYEQYF. Written as DNA, the CDR3 is TGTGCCAGCAGCGTTGGGCAGGCTAACTCCTACGAGCAGTACTTC.

This chain joins TRBV5-4 and TRBJ2-1; a possible D gene is TRBD2 (6 bases). The V end was cut by 3 bases, the J end by 3 bases, with 7 bases between. Germline-derived CDR1 and CDR2 are SGHNT and YYREEE (reference sequence). The CDR3 is made up of 13 amino acids. CDR3 protein: CASSSGGYNEQFF. CDR3 nucleotide sequence: TGTGCCAGCAGCTCCGGGGGCTACAATGAGCAGTTCTTC.

This clone is a singleton in its sample. The chain couples TRBV5-1 to TRBJ1-1; the match to TRBD1 covers 8 bases. This CDR3 is built from 13 residues. Germline lookup yields CDR1 SGHRS and CDR2 YFSETQ. Germline trimming cut 3 bases from V and 5 bases from J; bases unmatched to any gene: 3. In DNA, the CDR3 is TGCGCCAGCAGCTCGGGACAGGTTACTGAAGCTTTCTTT. Amino acids: CASSSGQVTEAFF.

This sequence joins TRBV2 and TRBJ2-7; tentative D call: TRBD1 (6 bases). Trimming removed 9 bases at V and 0 bases at J, with 15 bases between. CDR1 is SNHLY and CDR2 is FYNNEI in the germline V gene. The CDR3 sequence is 14 residues long. Here the CDR3 reads CASQDSPSSYEQYF. As DNA, the CDR3 is TGTGCCAGTCAGGACAGCCCGAGCTCCTACGAGCAGTACTTC.

The rearrangement joins TRBV7-2 to TRBJ1-1; D is ambiguous. Between the trimmed V and J ends, which lost 1 base and 6 bases, there was a span of 9 bases. Per the germline V gene, CDR1 is SGHTA and CDR2 is FQGNSA. The CDR3 has 13 residues. The CDR3 loop is CASSLVVASEAFF. DNA for the CDR3: TGTGCCAGCAGCTTAGTTGTGGCTTCTGAAGCTTTCTTT.

The chain uses TRBV23-1 and TRBJ1-1; weak D call: TRBD1 (5 bases). TRBV23-1 is filed as an ORF, its function uncertain. V dropped 0 bases and J dropped 1 base, with 21 bases sitting between them. The CDR3 sequence is 19 residues long. As DNA, the CDR3 is TGCGCCAGCAGTCAATCGTGGACTCAGGCGGGACCTGAGAACACTGAAGCTTTCTTT. Translation: CASSQSWTQAGPENTEAFF.

The J gene is TRBJ2-7, the V gene TRBV9, with 9 positions matching TRBD1. Germline assignment: CDR1 SGDLS and CDR2 YYNGEE. Trimming at V came to 0 bases and at J to 4 bases, leaving 5 bases not matched to a gene. The CDR3 runs 15 residues. CDR3 sequence reads: CASSVEPDRGYEQYF. The CDR3 nucleotides are TGTGCCAGCAGCGTAGAACCGGACAGGGGATACGAGCAGTACTTC.

The J gene is TRBJ1-3, the V gene TRBV5-6, with D uncertain. CDR1 SGHDT and CDR2 YYEEEE come from the germline V gene. The CDR3 sequence is 16 residues long. V lost 4 bases and J lost 3, with 17 bases in between. DNA of the CDR3: TGTGCCAGCAGCCCGGGGAAAGGGCGATATGGAAACACCATATATTTT. Protein: CASSPGKGRYGNTIYF. Full variable domain (missing parts from reference TRBV5-6 and TRBJ1-3): DAGVTQSPTHLIKTRGQQVTLRCSPKSGHDTVSWYQQALGQGPQFIFQYYEEEERQRGNFPDRFSGHQFPNYSSELNVNALLLGDSALYLCASSPGKGRYGNTIYFGEGSWLTVV.

The chain couples TRBV11-2 to TRBJ2-7, with 7 positions matching TRBD1. Germline CDR1 is SGHAT and CDR2 is FQNNGV. V lost 5 bases, J lost 0 bases, and 4 bases stayed unmatched. The CDR3 totals 14 residues. This CDR3 is CASSGWDSSYEQYF. The CDR3 nucleotides read TGTGCCAGCAGCGGCTGGGACAGCTCCTACGAGCAGTACTTC.

The chain combines TRBV21-1 with TRBJ1-2; the table gives TRBD1 as D, unverified against the DNA. TRBV21-1 counts as a pseudogene. This CDR3 has 17 amino acids. The CDR3 is CASSKSRGRHGKDGYTF. In DNA, the CDR3 is TGTGCCAGCAGCAAAAGCAGGGGGCGGCATGGTAAGGATGGCTACACCTTC.

The chain recombines TRBV6-5 with TRBJ2-1, with 10 bases lining up with TRBD2. The CDR3 is 15 amino acids. The V and J ends lost 6 bases and 10 bases, in that order; junction bases with no gene match: 12. Looked up from germline, CDR1 is MNHEY and CDR2 is SVGAGI. This chain's CDR3 is CASRPTASGSREQFF. CDR3 nucleotide sequence: TGTGCCAGCAGGCCTACGGCTAGCGGGAGCCGAGAGCAGTTCTTC.

The CDR3 nucleotides read TGCAGTGCTGTGTGGAGGACTGAAGCTTTCTTT. Its protein is CSAVWRTEAFF. This chain uses TRBV20-1 with TRBJ1-1; no definite D call. The CDR3 spans 11 residues. From germline, CDR1 is DFQATT and CDR2 SNEGSKA (reference sequence). The germline V and J ends were trimmed by 5 bases and 5 bases, with 9 bases remaining between them.

As DNA, the CDR3 is TGTGCCAGCAGCCAAGCGGCGGTCCAAGAGACCCAGTACTTC. Protein sequence: CASSQAAVQETQYF. The chain uses TRBV4-2 and TRBJ2-5; unclear D gene. There are 14 residues in the CDR3. The V end was cut by 1 base, the J end by 1 base, with 7 bases between. Germline assignment: CDR1 LGHNA and CDR2 YNFKEQ.

The rearrangement links TRBV7-9 to TRBJ1-1, with D uncertain. This CDR3 region has 18 residues. CDR1 and CDR2 from the germline V gene are SEHNR and FQNEAQ (reference sequence). Trimming took off 5 bases at V and 1 base at J, with 23 bases between the two ends. CDR3 protein: CASSASRGRAGENTEAFF. In DNA, the CDR3 is TGTGCCAGCAGCGCCTCGCGTGGTCGGGCCGGGGAGAACACTGAAGCTTTCTTT.

The V and J genes are TRBV4-2 and TRBJ1-1; 9 nucleotides line up with TRBD1. The germline V gene encodes CDR1 LGHNA and CDR2 YNFKEQ. This CDR3 has 11 amino acids. V lost 5 bases and J lost 11; bases outside the gene matches: 3. The CDR3 loop reads CASSWDRAAFF. The CDR3, as DNA: TGTGCCAGCAGCTGGGACAGGGCCGCTTTCTTT.

This clone was observed a handful of times. The chain joins TRBV4-2 to TRBJ2-2; 12 nucleotides match TRBD2. V shed 7 bases and J 7 bases; nucleotides not matched to a gene: 7. Germline V gene lookup returns CDR1 LGHNA and CDR2 YNFKEQ. The CDR3 is 15 amino acids. The CDR3 here is CASNRLAGESGELFF. CDR3 bases: TGTGCCAGCAACCGACTAGCGGGAGAAAGCGGGGAGCTGTTTTTT.

The V and J genes are TRBV7-3 and TRBJ1-2; possibly TRBD1 for D (5 bases). The CDR3 is 15 residues long. Looked up from germline, CDR1 is SGHTA and CDR2 is FQGTGA. Trimming took off 3 bases at V and 4 bases at J, with 15 bases between the two ends. CDR3 amino acids: CASSLTGGPFYGYTF. The CDR3 region has the DNA TGTGCCAGCAGCTTGACCGGGGGACCGTTCTATGGCTACACCTTC.

The chain uses TRBV7-2 and TRBJ1-2; maybe TRBD1 (5 bases). From germline, CDR1 is SGHTA and CDR2 FQGNSA. Trimming took 4 bases from V and 4 from J, leaving 13 bases between them. This CDR3 region has 14 residues. The CDR3: CASSSPGQVYGYTF. CDR3 DNA: TGTGCCAGCAGCTCACCAGGGCAGGTCTATGGCTACACCTTC. The full variable domain, its missing parts supplied by reference TRBV7-2 and TRBJ1-2, is GAGVSQSPSNKVTEKGKDVELRCDPISGHTALYWYRQSLGQGLEFLIYFQGNSAPDKSGLPSDRFSAERTGGSVSTLTIQRTQQEDSAVYLCASSSPGQVYGYTFGSGTRLTVV.

The rearrangement links TRBV4-1 to TRBJ2-7; D is perhaps TRBD2 (7 bases). The ends were cut back, 3 bases at V and 7 bases at J, with 19 bases in the middle. This CDR3 has 15 residues. Germline CDR1 is MGHRA and CDR2 is YSYEKL. CDR3 nucleotide sequence: TGCGCCAGCAGCCATTCTACAGGGAGGGTGGGGGAGCAGTACTTC. It is translated as CASSHSTGRVGEQYF.

The chain combines TRBV2 with TRBJ2-2, with TRBD2 identical over 9 bases. Germline V gene data show CDR1 as SNHLY and CDR2 as FYNNEI. The CDR3 contains 13 residues. V shed 7 bases and J 6 bases; nucleotides not matched to a gene: 3. The CDR3 loop is CASKRGVAGELFF. For the CDR3, the DNA is TGTGCCAGCAAGCGGGGGGTAGCCGGGGAGCTGTTTTTT. Full variable domain (rest looked up from reference TRBV2 and TRBJ2-2): EPEVTQTPSHQVTQMGQEVILRCVPISNHLYFYWYRQILGQKVEFLVSFYNNEISEKSEIFDDQFSVERPDGSNFTLKIRSTKLEDSAMYFCASKRGVAGELFFGEGSRLTVL.

In its sample, this clone was seen once. This same CDR3 is encoded by further DNA sequences in the sample. The V call is TRBV28, the J call TRBJ2-7; the match to TRBD1 covers 7 bases. The CDR3 covers 15 residues. The germline gives CDR1 MDHEN, CDR2 SYDVKM. The J segment lost 4 bases and the V segment lost 4 bases, leaving 10 bases of the junction unmatched. CDR3 in DNA: TGTGCCAGCAGTTCTTCCGGGACAGCGTCATACGAGCAGTACTTC. Translation gives CASSSSGTASYEQYF. The variable domain in full, with the rest retrieved from reference TRBV28 and TRBJ2-7, is DVKVTQSSRYLVKRTGEKVFLECVQDMDHENMFWYRQDPGLGLRLIYFSYDVKMKEKGDIPEGYSVSREKKERFSLILESASTNQTSMYLCASSSSGTASYEQYFGPGTRLTVT.